These 12 T cell receptor beta chains were sequenced from one sample in a study of T-cell reconstitution after alpha-beta-depleted transplantation in children. Unique molecular identifiers were used to barcode this TCRbeta library. MiXCR, run by TCRdb on the PCR reads, gives a single entry per CDR3 protein. The sample yields hundreds of thousands of distinct CDR3 sequences, 16% seen once. Sequences were derived from PBMCs from the stem cell graft donor, sampled from the stem cell graft. The receptors derive from a human donor who donated a stem cell graft to a child with acute myeloid leukemia.

This clonotype appeared many times. The V gene is TRBV20-1, the J gene TRBJ2-1; TRBD2 might be the D (5 bases). The CDR3 spans 13 residues. Trimming cost V 5 bases and J 3 bases, with 11 bases left between them. Germline CDR1 reads DFQATT; CDR2 reads SNEGSKA (reference sequence). The CDR3 loop is CSAHPRGYNEQFF. CDR3 sequence (DNA): TGCAGTGCTCACCCCCGGGGCTACAATGAGCAGTTCTTC.

This clonotype was seen at least ten times. This chain links TRBV7-2 with TRBJ2-7; D is unclear. CDR3 size: 16 residues. From germline, CDR1 is SGHTA and CDR2 FQGNSA. Trimming shortened V by 2 bases and J by 1 base, and 15 bases separated the two germline ends. Here the CDR3 DNA reads TGTGCCAGCAGCTTATCCCACCAACGCCGATCCTACGAGCAGTACTTC. Protein product: CASSLSHQRRSYEQYF. Looking up the rest from reference TRBV7-2 and TRBJ2-7 gives the full variable domain: GAGVSQSPSNKVTEKGKDVELRCDPISGHTALYWYRQSLGQGLEFLIYFQGNSAPDKSGLPSDRFSAERTGGSVSTLTIQRTQQEDSAVYLCASSLSHQRRSYEQYFGPGTRLTVT.

This clonotype came up a few times. J is TRBJ1-5 and V is TRBV20-1, with D possibly matching TRBD1 (6 bases). CDR1 is DFQATT and CDR2 is SNEGSKA in the germline V gene (reference sequence). The V gene lost 0 bases and the J gene lost 0 bases, with 18 bases spanning the gap. The CDR3 is 18 amino acids. In DNA form, the CDR3 reads TGCAGTGCTAGAGACCGACGGAACAGGGCTTATAGCAATCAGCCCCAGCATTTT. Translation: CSARDRRNRAYSNQPQHF.

This clonotype was recorded many times. The gene calls are TRBV20-1 and TRBJ1-2, with 8 bases aligning to TRBD1. The germline V gene encodes CDR1 DFQATT and CDR2 SNEGSKA (reference sequence). This CDR3 is built from 13 residues. V dropped 6 bases and J dropped 4; count of bases not matched to a gene: 7. The CDR3 sequence: CSASDREVYGYTF. The CDR3 DNA is TGCAGTGCCTCGGACAGGGAAGTCTATGGCTACACCTTC.

This clonotype was found many times. V gene TRBV20-1 combines with J gene TRBJ1-1; the D is unclear. In germline, CDR1 is DFQATT, CDR2 SNEGSKA (reference sequence). The CDR3 spans 15 residues. V lost 1 base to trimming and J lost 1 base, with 13 bases between them. The CDR3 region has the DNA TGCAGTGCTAGAGGGGGAACGGCGGGGAACACTGAAGCTTTCTTT. Its protein is CSARGGTAGNTEAFF.

This clonotype was detected a few times. V is TRBV15 and J is TRBJ1-1; D gene ambiguous. V was trimmed by 5 bases and J by 0 bases, leaving 10 bases between them. The CDR3 length is 14 residues. The germline V gene encodes CDR1 LNHNV and CDR2 YYDKDF (reference sequence). In nucleotides, the CDR3 is TGTGCCACCAGCGGACGGTTCATGAACACTGAAGCTTTCTTT. Translation: CATSGRFMNTEAFF.

In this sample, this clonotype turned up a few times. This chain connects TRBV6-8 to TRBJ2-7; 11 bases match TRBD2. Per germline, CDR1 MNHGY and CDR2 SAAAGT. The length of the CDR3 is 14 residues. The ends lost 7 bases at V and 3 bases at J; junction bases unmatched: 5. The CDR3 sequence is CASTRLAGYYEQYV. The CDR3 DNA is TGTGCCAGCACGCGACTAGCGGGATACTACGAGCAGTACGTC.

The chain combines TRBV5-8 with TRBJ2-7; D possibly corresponds to TRBD1 (6 bases). V dropped 2 bases and J dropped 4 bases, with 22 bases sitting between them. This CDR3 comprises 17 residues. Germline V CDR1 and CDR2: SGHTS, YDEGEE. The CDR3 DNA sequence: TGTGCCAGCAGCTTATCGCAACCCCAGGACAGAAATTACGAGCAGTACTTC. This encodes CASSLSQPQDRNYEQYF.

The chain uses TRBV5-5 and TRBJ2-5, with TRBD1 matching over 11 bases. Germline V gene sequence: CDR1 SGHKS, CDR2 YYEKEE (reference sequence). Trimming at V came to 5 bases and at J to 5 bases, leaving 5 bases not matched to a gene. The CDR3 sequence is 14 residues long. The CDR3 loop reads CASRRTGGFETQYF. In DNA, the CDR3 is TGTGCCAGCAGAAGGACAGGGGGCTTTGAGACCCAGTACTTC.

In its sample, this clonotype was seen many times. The chain uses TRBV15 and TRBJ2-3; D is perhaps TRBD1 (6 bases). V lost 4 bases and J 1 base, leaving 9 bases between the germline ends. Germline V gene data show CDR1 as LNHNV and CDR2 as YYDKDF (reference sequence). The CDR3 extends over 14 amino acids. The CDR3 DNA reads as TGTGCCACCAGCACCACAGGGCGCACAGATACGCAGTATTTT. Translated: CATSTTGRTDTQYF.

This clonotype was recorded at least ten times. CDR3 coding DNA: TGTGCCAGCAGTTACTTGGGCCTCTTGAGGGAGCAGTACTTC. This codes for CASSYLGLLREQYF. The chain carries TRBV6-5 and TRBJ2-7; D unresolved. This CDR3 region has 14 residues. Trimming took off 1 base at V and 7 bases at J, with 14 bases between the two ends. CDR1 and CDR2 (germline): MNHEY, SVGAGI.

There are a few counts of this clonotype. The chain carries TRBV20-1 and TRBJ2-5; D tentatively reads TRBD1 or TRBD2 (5 bases each). Trimming pared 0 bases from V and 9 bases from J, leaving 20 bases between. The CDR3 runs 15 residues. The germline gives CDR1 DFQATT, CDR2 SNEGSKA (reference sequence). Written as DNA, the CDR3 is TGCAGTGCTAGAGATCCCGGGACCCAACTGGGGGCCCAGTACTTC. This encodes CSARDPGTQLGAQYF.